The clone carrying this T cell receptor beta chain was observed once. The protocol was immunoSEQ multiplex PCR, while the TCRdb copy is restricted to in-frame clones and leaves out a portion. Of hundreds of thousands of clones in the sample, roughly 76% are singletons; the top ten hold roughly 8%. The record originates from a study of blood T cell repertoires in COVID-19. CDR3 length: 13 amino acids. Germline-derived CDR1 and CDR2 are SNHLY and FYNNEI. V lost 7 bases to trimming and J lost 1 base, with 10 bases between them. J is TRBJ2-5 and V is TRBV2; a weak D match, TRBD1 (5 bases). The sample comprised peripheral blood. The sequence derives from a woman over 75 with COVID-19, enrolled during active disease. The chain's CDR3 is CASKGQGQETQYF. The CDR3 region has the DNA TGTGCCAGCAAAGGTCAGGGCCAAGAGACCCAGTACTTC.